Here is one T cell receptor beta chain with its context. Only in-frame clones appear in the TCRdb table, and some are missing; sequencing was by immunoSEQ multiplex PCR. The sample contains approximately 110,000 clones, more than 60% of which appear only once. This sample stems from a study of blood T cell repertoires in COVID-19. Unmatched junction bases numbered 8, after V lost 6 bases and J lost 4 bases. CDR1 is MNHEY, CDR2 SMNVEV, per germline (reference sequence). The CDR3 is 15 amino acids. The chain links TRBV27 to TRBJ2-3; 9 nucleotides agree with TRBD1. Sequenced: peripheral blood. This clonotype was obtained from a man aged 70-80 years with active or convalescent COVID-19. CDR3 in DNA: TGTGCCAGCAGCTCAGGACAGGGGAGCGCAGATACGCAGTATTTT. Translated, it gives CASSSGQGSADTQYF.